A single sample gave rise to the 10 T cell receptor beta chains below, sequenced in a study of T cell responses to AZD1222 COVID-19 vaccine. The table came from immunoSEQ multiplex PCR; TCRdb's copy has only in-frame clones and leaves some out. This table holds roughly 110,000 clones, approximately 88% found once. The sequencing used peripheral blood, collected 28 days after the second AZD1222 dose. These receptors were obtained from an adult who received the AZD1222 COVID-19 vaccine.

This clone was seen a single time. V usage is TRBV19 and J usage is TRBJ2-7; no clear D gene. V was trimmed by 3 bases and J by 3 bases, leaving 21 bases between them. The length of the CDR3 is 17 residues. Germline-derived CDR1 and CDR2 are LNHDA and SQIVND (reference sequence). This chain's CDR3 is CASSMGAAQSQLYEQYF. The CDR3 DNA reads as TGTGCCAGTAGTATGGGCGCCGCACAATCCCAACTCTACGAGCAGTACTTC. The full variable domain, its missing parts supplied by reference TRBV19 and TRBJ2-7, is DGGITQSPKYLFRKEGQNVTLSCEQNLNHDAMYWYRQDPGQGLRLIYYSQIVNDFQKGDIAEGYSVSREKKESFPLTVTSAQKNPTAFYLCASSMGAAQSQLYEQYFGPGTRLTVT.

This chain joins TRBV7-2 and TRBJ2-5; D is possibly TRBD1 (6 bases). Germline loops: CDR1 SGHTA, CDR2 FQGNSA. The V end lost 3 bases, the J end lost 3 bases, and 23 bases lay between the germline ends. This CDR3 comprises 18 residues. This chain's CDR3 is CASSLSFGAPGAKETQYF. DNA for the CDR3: TGTGCCAGCAGCTTGTCCTTTGGTGCTCCAGGGGCCAAAGAGACCCAGTACTTC.

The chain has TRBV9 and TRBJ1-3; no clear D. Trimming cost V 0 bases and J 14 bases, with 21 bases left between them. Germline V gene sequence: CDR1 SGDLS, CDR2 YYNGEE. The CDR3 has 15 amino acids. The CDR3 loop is CASSVDVGMAWEVYF. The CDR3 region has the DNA TGTGCCAGCAGCGTAGATGTGGGGATGGCCTGGGAAGTATATTTT.

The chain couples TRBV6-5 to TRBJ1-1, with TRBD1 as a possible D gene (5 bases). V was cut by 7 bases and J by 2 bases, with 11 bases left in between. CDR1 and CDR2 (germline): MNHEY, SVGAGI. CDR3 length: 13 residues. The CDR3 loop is CASTRGSNTEAFF. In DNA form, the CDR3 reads TGTGCCAGCACCCGGGGCTCCAACACTGAAGCTTTCTTT.

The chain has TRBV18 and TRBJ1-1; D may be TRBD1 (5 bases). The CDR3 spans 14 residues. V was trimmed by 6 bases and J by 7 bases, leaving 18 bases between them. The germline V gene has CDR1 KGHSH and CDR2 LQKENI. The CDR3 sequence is CASSPRVGADEAFF. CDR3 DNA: TGTGCCAGCTCTCCCAGGGTCGGGGCCGATGAAGCTTTCTTT. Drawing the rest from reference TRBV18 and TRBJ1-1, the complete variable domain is NAGVMQNPRHLVRRRGQEARLRCSPMKGHSHVYWYRQLPEEGLKFMVYLQKENIIDESGMPKERFSAEFPKEGPSILRIQQVVRGDSAAYFCASSPRVGADEAFFGQGTRLTVV.

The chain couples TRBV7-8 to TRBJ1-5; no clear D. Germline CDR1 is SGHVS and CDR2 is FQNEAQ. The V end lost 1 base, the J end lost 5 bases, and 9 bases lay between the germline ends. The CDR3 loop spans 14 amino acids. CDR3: CASSLVIRDQPQHF. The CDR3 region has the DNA TGTGCCAGCAGCTTAGTTATCCGGGATCAGCCCCAGCATTTT.

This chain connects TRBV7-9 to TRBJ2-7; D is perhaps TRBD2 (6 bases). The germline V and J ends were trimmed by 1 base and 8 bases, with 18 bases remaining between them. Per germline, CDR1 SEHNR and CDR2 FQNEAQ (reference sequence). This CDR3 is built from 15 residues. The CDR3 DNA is TGTGCCAGCAGCTTAGGGTCGGCGGGGTTAATTCAGCAGTACTTC. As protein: CASSLGSAGLIQQYF.

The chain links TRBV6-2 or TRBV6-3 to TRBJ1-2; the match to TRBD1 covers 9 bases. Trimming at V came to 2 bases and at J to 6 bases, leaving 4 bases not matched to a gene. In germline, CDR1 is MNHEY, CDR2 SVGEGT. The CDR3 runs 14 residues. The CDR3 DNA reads TGTGCCAGCAGTTACAACAGGGGGCGCGATGGCTACACCTTC. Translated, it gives CASSYNRGRDGYTF.

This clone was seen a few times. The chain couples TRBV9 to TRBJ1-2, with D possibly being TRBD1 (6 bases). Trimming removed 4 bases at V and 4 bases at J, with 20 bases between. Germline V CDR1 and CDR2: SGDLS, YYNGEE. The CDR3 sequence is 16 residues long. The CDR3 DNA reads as TGTGCCAGCAGCTTACATTCGGGGGCGGCAAGCTATGGCTACACCTTC. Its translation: CASSLHSGAASYGYTF.

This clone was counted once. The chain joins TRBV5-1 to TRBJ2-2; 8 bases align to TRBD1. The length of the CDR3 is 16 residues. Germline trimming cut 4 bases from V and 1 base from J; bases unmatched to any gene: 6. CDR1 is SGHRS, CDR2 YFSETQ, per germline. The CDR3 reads CASSIGTGGNTGELFF. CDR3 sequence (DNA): TGCGCCAGCAGCATAGGGACAGGCGGGAACACCGGGGAGCTGTTTTTT.